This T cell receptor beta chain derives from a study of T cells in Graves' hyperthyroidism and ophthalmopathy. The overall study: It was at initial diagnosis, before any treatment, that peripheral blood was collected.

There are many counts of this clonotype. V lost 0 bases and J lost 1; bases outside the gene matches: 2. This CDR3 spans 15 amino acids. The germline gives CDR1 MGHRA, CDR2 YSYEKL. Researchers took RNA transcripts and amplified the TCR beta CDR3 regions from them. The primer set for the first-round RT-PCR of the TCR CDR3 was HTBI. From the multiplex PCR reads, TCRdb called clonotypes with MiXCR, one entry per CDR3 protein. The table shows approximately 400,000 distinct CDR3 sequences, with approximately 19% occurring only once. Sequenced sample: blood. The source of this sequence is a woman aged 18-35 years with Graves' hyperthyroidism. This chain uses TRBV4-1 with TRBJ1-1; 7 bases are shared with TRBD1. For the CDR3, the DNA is TGCGCCAGCAGCCAAGAAAGGACAGGGAACACTGAAGCTTTCTTT. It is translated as CASSQERTGNTEAFF.